The following is a TCR beta chain sequence with its context. No antigen is known for it. These data belong to a study of cytomegalovirus exposure and HLA in healthy donors. Study-level points and caveats: A later analysis found common viral pathogens apparently linked to several of the most significant clusters. A few CMV-associated chains were confirmed in vitro to be specific for CMV antigens. The authors enumerated 150 to 200 TCR beta chains as linked to cytomegalovirus. Sequencing artifact likely explains a cluster of highly shared sequence variants.

The PCR used 60 Vbeta and 13 Jbeta primers. The assay was immunoSEQ multiplex PCR, and TCRdb's table has in-frame clones only and misses some. Recorded for this sample: about 140,000 clones. The CDR3 covers 16 residues. The germline V gene encodes CDR1 SEHNR and CDR2 FQNEAQ (reference sequence). Unmatched junction bases numbered 8, after V lost 5 bases and J lost 2 bases. The gene calls are TRBV7-9 and TRBJ2-3; TRBD1 agrees at 9 bases. The sequence was collected from a woman younger than 35 in good health and CMV-seronegative. The material sequenced was PBMCs. In nucleotides, the CDR3 is TGTGCCAGCAGCCCCGCGGGGACAGGGAACACAGATACGCAGTATTTT. It encodes CASSPAGTGNTDTQYF.